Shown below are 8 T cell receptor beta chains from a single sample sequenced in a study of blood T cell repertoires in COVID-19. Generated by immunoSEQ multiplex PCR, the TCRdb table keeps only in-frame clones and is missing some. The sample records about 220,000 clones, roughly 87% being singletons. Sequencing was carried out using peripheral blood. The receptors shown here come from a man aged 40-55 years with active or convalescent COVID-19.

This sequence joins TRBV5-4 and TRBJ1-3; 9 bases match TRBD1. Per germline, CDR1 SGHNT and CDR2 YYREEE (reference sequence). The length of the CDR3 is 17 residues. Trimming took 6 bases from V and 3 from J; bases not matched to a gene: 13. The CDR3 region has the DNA TGTGCCAGCACCGATCGGCGGGGGACAGGGTTTGGAAACACCATATATTTT. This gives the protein CASTDRRGTGFGNTIYF.

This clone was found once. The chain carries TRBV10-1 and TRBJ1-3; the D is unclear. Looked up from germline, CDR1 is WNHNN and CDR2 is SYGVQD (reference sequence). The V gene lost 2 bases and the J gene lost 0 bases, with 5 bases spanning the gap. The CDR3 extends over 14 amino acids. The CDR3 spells CASSERSSGNTIYF. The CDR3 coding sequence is TGCGCCAGCAGTGAGCGGTCCTCTGGAAACACCATATATTTT.

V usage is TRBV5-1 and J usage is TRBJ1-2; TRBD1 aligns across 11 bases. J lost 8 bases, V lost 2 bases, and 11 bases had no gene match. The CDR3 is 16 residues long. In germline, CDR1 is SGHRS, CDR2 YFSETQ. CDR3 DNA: TGCGCCAGCAGCTTCCTTTCCGGGACAGGGGGTGGCGGCTACACCTTC. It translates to CASSFLSGTGGGGYTF.

CDR3 amino acids: CASTQAFLRTGEFGGYTF. The CDR3 DNA sequence: TGTGCCAGCACCCAAGCCTTTCTCCGGACAGGGGAATTCGGTGGCTACACCTTC. The chain joins TRBV27 to TRBJ1-2; 9 nucleotides agree with TRBD1. CDR3 length: 18 residues. CDR1 is MNHEY and CDR2 is SMNVEV in the germline V gene (reference sequence). J lost 7 bases, V lost 7 bases, and 22 bases had no gene match.

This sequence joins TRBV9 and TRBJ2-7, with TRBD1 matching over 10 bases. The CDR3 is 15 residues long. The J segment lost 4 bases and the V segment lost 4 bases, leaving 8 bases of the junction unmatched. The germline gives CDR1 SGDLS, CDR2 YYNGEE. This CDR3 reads CASSYRGDRGYEQYF. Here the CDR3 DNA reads TGTGCCAGCAGCTACAGGGGGGACAGGGGATACGAGCAGTACTTC.

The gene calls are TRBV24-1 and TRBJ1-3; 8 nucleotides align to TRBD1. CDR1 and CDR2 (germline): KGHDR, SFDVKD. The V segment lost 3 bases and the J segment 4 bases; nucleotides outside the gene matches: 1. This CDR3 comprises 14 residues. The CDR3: CATSDAGGGNTIYF. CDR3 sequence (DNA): TGTGCCACCAGTGATGCAGGGGGCGGAAACACCATATATTTT.

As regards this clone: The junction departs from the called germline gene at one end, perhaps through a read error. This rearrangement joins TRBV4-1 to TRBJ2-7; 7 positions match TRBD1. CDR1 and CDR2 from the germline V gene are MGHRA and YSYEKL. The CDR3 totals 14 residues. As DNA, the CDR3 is TGCGCCAGCAGCGAAGAACAGGGGTCGTACGAGCAGTACTTC. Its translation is CASSEEQGSYEQYF.

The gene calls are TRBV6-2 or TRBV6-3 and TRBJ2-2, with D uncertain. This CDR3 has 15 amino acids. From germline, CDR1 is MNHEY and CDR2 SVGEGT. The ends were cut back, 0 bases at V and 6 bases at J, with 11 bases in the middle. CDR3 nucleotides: TGTGCCAGCAGTTACTCTTTCTCGTCCCCCGGGGAGCTGTTTTTT. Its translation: CASSYSFSSPGELFF.